This TCR beta chain was captured by sequencing in a study of CD8 T cells in Susac syndrome. In germline, CDR1 is SQVTM, CDR2 ANQGSEA. With 3 bases removed from V and 4 bases from J, the gap between germline ends came to 8 bases. The CDR3 extends over 12 amino acids. Study-wide results and limits: The study admitted that it had a relatively small number of individuals in its TCR sequencing and HLA analysis.

As concerns this clonotype: The antigen is not known.

When the RNA was reverse transcribed, random hexamers were used with an input of about 0.5 to 1 ug. The CDR3 of TCR beta was amplified by immunoSEQ multiplex PCR across 54 Vbeta and 13 Jbeta. TCRdb recomputed calls from the immunoSEQ multiplex PCR reads with MiXCR, one row per CDR3 protein. This table has roughly 200,000 distinct CDR3 sequences, less than 95% appearing once. TCR beta was sequenced from blood CD8+ and CD4+ T cells. The sequence came from a human donor in good health. The chain has TRBV29-1 and TRBJ2-3; D is perhaps TRBD1 (5 bases). The sequencing input was CD4+ T cells from PBMCs. This CDR3 reads CSVDQGPDTQYF. CDR3 nucleotides: TGCAGCGTTGACCAGGGTCCAGATACGCAGTATTTT.